The T cell receptor (beta chain) under discussion was sequenced for a study of neurological immune-mediated disorders. Germline CDR1 is DFQATT and CDR2 is SNEGSKA (reference sequence). V was pared by 5 bases and J by 5 bases, with 7 bases of the junction left unmatched. The CDR3 is made up of 13 amino acids. TCRdb ran MiXCR on the 5' RACE reads and lists one entry per CDR3 protein. In the table there are over 60,000 distinct CDR3 sequences, roughly 5.6% of which are singletons. This clonotype was observed at least ten times. This clonotype originated in a woman between 25 and 40 years old with multiple sclerosis. The V call is TRBV20-1, the J call TRBJ2-7; the match to TRBD2 covers 9 bases. The sample taken for sequencing was PBMCs. CDR3 amino acids: CSAPMGLANEQYF. CDR3 nucleotide sequence: TGCAGTGCTCCCATGGGACTAGCAAACGAGCAGTACTTC.